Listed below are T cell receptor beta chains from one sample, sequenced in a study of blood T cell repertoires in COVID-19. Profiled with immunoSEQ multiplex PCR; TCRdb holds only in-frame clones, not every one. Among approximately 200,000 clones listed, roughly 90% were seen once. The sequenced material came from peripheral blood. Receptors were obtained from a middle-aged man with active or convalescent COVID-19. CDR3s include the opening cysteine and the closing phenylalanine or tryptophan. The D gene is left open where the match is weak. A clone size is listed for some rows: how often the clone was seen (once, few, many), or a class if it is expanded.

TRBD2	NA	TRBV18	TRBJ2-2	CASSPPAGGLNTGELFF	TGTGCCAGCTCACCACCGGCGGGGGGCCTGAACACCGGGGAGCTGTTTTTT
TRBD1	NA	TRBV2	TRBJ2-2	CASIGPGGNTGELFF	TGTGCCAGCATCGGGCCAGGGGGGAACACCGGGGAGCTGTTTTTT
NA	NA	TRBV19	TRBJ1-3	CASSIFAGDGGNTIYF	TGTGCCAGTAGTATTTTCGCTGGCGACGGGGGAAACACCATATATTTT
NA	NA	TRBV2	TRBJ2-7	CASSLLTSSYEQYF	TGTGCCAGCAGCCTACTGACTAGCTCCTACGAGCAGTACTTC
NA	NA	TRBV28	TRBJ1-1	CASSSRATLRAFF	TGTGCCAGCAGCAGCAGGGCCACCCTCCGAGCTTTCTTT
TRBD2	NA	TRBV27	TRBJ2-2	CASSLLAGWGTGELFF	TGTGCCAGCAGTCTACTAGCGGGCTGGGGCACCGGGGAGCTGTTTTTT
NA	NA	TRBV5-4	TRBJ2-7	CASSLEFQVSEQYF	TGTGCCAGCAGCTTGGAATTCCAGGTCTCCGAGCAGTACTTC
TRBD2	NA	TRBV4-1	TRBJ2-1	CASSQYVSAGGRGEQFF	TGCGCCAGCAGCCAATATGTGTCGGCGGGGGGGCGGGGTGAGCAGTTCTTC
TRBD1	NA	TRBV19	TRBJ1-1	CASSIYGQGNTEAFF	TGTGCCAGTAGTATATACGGACAGGGAAACACTGAAGCTTTCTTT
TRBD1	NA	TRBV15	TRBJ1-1	CATSRDRGANTEAFF	TGTGCCACCAGCAGGGACAGGGGGGCAAACACTGAAGCTTTCTTT
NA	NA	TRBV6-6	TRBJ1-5	CASSRESNQPQHF	TGTGCCAGCAGCCGGGAGAGCAATCAGCCCCAGCATTTT
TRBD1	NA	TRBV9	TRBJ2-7	CASSGTGPYEQYF	TGTGCCAGCAGCGGGACAGGTCCCTACGAGCAGTACTTC
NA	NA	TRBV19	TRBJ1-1	CASIGTQRWGLAEAFF	TGTGCCAGTATAGGGACTCAAAGATGGGGTCTCGCTGAAGCTTTCTTT
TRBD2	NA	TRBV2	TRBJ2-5	CASRLAGGLFQETQYF	TGTGCCAGCAGGCTAGCGGGGGGCCTATTCCAAGAGACCCAGTACTTC
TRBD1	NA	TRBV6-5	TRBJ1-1	CATRTGEAFF	TGTGCCACCCGGACAGGTGAAGCTTTCTTT
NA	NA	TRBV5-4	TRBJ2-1	CASSTGLGGFNEQFF	TGTGCCAGCAGCACGGGACTAGGGGGCTTCAATGAGCAGTTCTTC
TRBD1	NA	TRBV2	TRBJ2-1	CASNRDRLYNEQFF	TGTGCCAGCAACCGGGACAGACTCTACAATGAGCAGTTCTTC
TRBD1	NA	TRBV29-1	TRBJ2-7	CSSQGASYEQYF	TGCAGCTCCCAGGGGGCCTCCTACGAGCAGTACTTC
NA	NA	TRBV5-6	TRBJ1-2	CASSLQYGYTF	TGTGCCAGCAGCTTACAGTATGGCTACACCTTC
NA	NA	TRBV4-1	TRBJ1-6	CASSQRRESPLHF	TGCGCCAGCAGCCAAAGGAGGGAATCACCCCTCCACTTT
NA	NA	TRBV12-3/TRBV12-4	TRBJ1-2	CASSTQGTYGYTF	TGTGCCAGCAGTACACAGGGTACCTATGGCTACACCTTC
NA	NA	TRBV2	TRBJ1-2	CASSRTVGYGYTF	TGTGCCAGCAGCCGGACAGTCGGCTATGGCTACACCTTC
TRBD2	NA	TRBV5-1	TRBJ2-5	CASSSTSGSQETQYF	TGCGCCAGCAGCTCGACTAGCGGGAGTCAAGAGACCCAGTACTTC
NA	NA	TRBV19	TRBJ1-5	CASRERQANQPQHF	TGTGCCAGTAGGGAACGACAGGCGAATCAGCCCCAGCATTTT
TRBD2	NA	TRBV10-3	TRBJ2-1	CAISEGLAGYNEQFF	TGTGCCATCAGTGAGGGGCTAGCGGGGTACAATGAGCAGTTCTTC
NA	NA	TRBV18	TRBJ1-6	CASSPGLTGSPLHF	TGTGCCAGCTCACCGGGACTAACCGGGTCACCCCTCCACTTT
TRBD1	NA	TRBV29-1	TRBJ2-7	CSVVSGQGRIYEQYF	TGCAGCGTTGTATCCGGACAGGGCCGAATCTACGAGCAGTACTTC
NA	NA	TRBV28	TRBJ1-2	CASSPWGGKYGYTF	TGTGCCAGCAGTCCGTGGGGGGGGAAGTATGGCTACACCTTC
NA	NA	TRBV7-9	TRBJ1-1	CASSFLGTGKDAEAFF	TGTGCCAGCAGCTTCCTCGGTACAGGAAAGGACGCTGAAGCTTTCTTT
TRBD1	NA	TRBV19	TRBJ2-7	CASSIDLGGRRSYEQYF	TGTGCCAGTAGTATAGATCTAGGGGGCAGAAGATCCTACGAGCAGTACTTC
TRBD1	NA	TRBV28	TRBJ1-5	CASSHQQGYQPQHF	TGTGCCAGCAGTCACCAACAGGGGTACCAGCCCCAGCATTTT
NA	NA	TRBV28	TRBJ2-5	CASVSHPRETQYF	TGTGCCAGCGTATCACACCCCCGAGAGACCCAGTACTTC
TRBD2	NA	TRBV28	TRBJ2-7	CASSPGLAGENYEQYF	TGTGCCAGCAGCCCGGGACTAGCGGGAGAAAACTACGAGCAGTACTTC
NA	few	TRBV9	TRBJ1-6	CASSGGSLDSPLHF	TGTGCCAGCAGCGGTGGGAGTCTCGATTCACCCCTCCACTTT
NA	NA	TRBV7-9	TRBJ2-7	CASSTDMKYEQYF	TGTGCCAGCAGCACCGACATGAAATACGAGCAGTACTTC
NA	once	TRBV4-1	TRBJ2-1	CASSQDGRGGEQFF	TGCGCCAGCAGCCAAGATGGCAGGGGCGGTGAGCAGTTCTTC
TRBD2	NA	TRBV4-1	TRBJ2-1	CASSPLAGGPNEQFF	TGCGCCAGCAGCCCTCTAGCGGGAGGGCCCAATGAGCAGTTCTTC
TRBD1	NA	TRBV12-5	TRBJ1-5	CASGQGQKNQPQHF	TGTGCTAGTGGTCAGGGACAGAAAAATCAGCCCCAGCATTTT
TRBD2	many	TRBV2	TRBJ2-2	CASSGRGAGVGTGELFF	TGTGCCAGCAGTGGAAGAGGTGCGGGAGTGGGGACCGGGGAGCTGTTTTTT
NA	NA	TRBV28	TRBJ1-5	CASSFAWRAGNQPQHF	TGTGCCAGCAGTTTTGCATGGCGGGCCGGCAATCAGCCCCAGCATTTT
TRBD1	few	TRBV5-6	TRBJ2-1	CASSRTGAFNAFF	TGTGCCAGCAGCCGGACAGGGGCGTTTAATGCGTTCTTC
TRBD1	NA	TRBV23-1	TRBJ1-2	CASSHIGTGFYGYTF	TGCGCCAGCAGTCACATCGGGACAGGCTTTTATGGCTACACCTTC
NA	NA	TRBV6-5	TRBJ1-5	CASSYTAGESNQPQHF	TGTGCCAGCAGTTACACGGCAGGGGAAAGCAATCAGCCCCAGCATTTT
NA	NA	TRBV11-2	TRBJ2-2	CASRANGWLQGMNTGELFF	TGTGCCAGCAGGGCTAACGGCTGGCTACAGGGAATGAACACCGGGGAGCTGTTTTTT
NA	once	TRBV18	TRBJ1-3	CASSPRTENSGNTIYF	TGTGCCAGCTCACCAAGAACAGAAAACTCTGGAAACACCATATATTTT
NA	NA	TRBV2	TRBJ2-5	CASSEVGQGTQYF	TGTGCCAGCAGTGAGGTCGGTCAGGGGACCCAGTACTTC
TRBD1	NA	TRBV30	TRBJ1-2	CAWSLTTTGLASYGYTF	TGTGCCTGGAGTCTCACGACGACAGGGCTTGCTTCCTATGGCTACACCTTC
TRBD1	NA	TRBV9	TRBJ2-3	CASSVGDRVWATDTQYF	TGTGCCAGCAGCGTAGGTGACAGGGTGTGGGCCACAGATACGCAGTATTTT
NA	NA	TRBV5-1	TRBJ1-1	CASSWGREGTEAFF	TGCGCCAGCAGCTGGGGTCGGGAGGGCACTGAAGCTTTCTTT
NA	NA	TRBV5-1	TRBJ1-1	CASRRLGGDTEAFF	TGCGCCAGCCGCCGGCTGGGCGGGGACACTGAAGCTTTCTTT
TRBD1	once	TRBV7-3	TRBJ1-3	CASSSTGGTGNTIYF	TGTGCCAGCAGCTCGACAGGGGGTACTGGAAACACCATATATTTT
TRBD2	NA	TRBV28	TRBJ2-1	CASMSGGAVDEQFF	TGTGCCAGCATGAGCGGGGGGGCCGTGGATGAGCAGTTCTTC
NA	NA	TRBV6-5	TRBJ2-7	CASSPDLSSYEQYF	TGTGCCAGCAGTCCGGACTTAAGCTCCTACGAGCAGTACTTC